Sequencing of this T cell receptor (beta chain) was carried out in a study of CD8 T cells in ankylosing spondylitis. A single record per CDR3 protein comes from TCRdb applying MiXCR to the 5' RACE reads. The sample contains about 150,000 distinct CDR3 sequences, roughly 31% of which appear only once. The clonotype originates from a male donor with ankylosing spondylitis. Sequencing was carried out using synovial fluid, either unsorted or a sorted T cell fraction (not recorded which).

The CDR3 nucleotides are TGTGCCAGCAGCCACGCAAGCGGGGATCAGCCCCAGCATTTT. The encoded protein is CASSHASGDQPQHF. V usage is TRBV3-1 and J usage is TRBJ1-5; D is uncertain. Germline CDR1 LGHDT, CDR2 YNNKEL (reference sequence). V dropped 3 bases and J dropped 5 bases, with 11 bases sitting between them. CDR3 length equals 14 residues.